A single sample is the source of the 2 T cell receptor beta chains below, sequenced in a study of OX40 agonist ivuxolimab in advanced cancers. Sequencing was performed with immunoSEQ multiplex PCR; in TCRdb, only in-frame clones are kept and a portion is missing. The data hold about 61,000 clones, with roughly 90% observed a single time. The sample consisted of CD4+ or CD8+ T cells sorted from blood, taken in a trial of the OX40 agonist ivuxolimab. These receptors were collected from an adult with an advanced solid tumor such as melanoma, head and neck, liver or kidney cancer.

The chain employs TRBV4-2 and TRBJ2-1; D unresolved. The length of the CDR3 is 14 residues. Trimming shortened V by 0 bases and J by 9 bases, and 12 bases separated the two germline ends. CDR1 and CDR2 from the germline V gene are LGHNA and YNFKEQ. The CDR3 region has the DNA TGTGCCAGCAGCCAAGATCCCCGCGAGAGTGAGCAGTTCTTC. It encodes CASSQDPRESEQFF.

This rearrangement joins TRBV28 to TRBJ1-5, with TRBD1 as a possible D gene (5 bases). The V gene lost 2 bases and the J gene lost 0 bases, with 11 bases spanning the gap. There are 16 residues in the CDR3. Germline CDR1 and CDR2: MDHEN and SYDVKM. The CDR3 is CASSLKLGLSNQPQHF. CDR3 DNA sequence: TGTGCCAGCAGTTTAAAGTTGGGGCTTAGCAATCAGCCCCAGCATTTT.